A selection of T cell receptor beta chains follows, all from one sample in a study of blood T cell repertoires in COVID-19. Only in-frame clones appear in the TCRdb table, and some are missing; sequencing was by immunoSEQ multiplex PCR. The data show about 220,000 clones, around three quarters seen once. The source material was peripheral blood. The receptor source for this set is a woman in her 70s with acute or convalescent COVID-19. CDR3s include the opening cysteine and the closing phenylalanine or tryptophan. A D gene is named only where the DNA matches it firmly. Only some rows state a clone size, as once, few, many or a class for expanded clones.

V: TRBV18; size: -; D: -; J: TRBJ1-5; CDR3: CASSQGSSSNQPQHF; DNA: TGTGCCAGCTCACAGGGGTCGAGTAGCAATCAGCCCCAGCATTTT
V: TRBV7-6; size: -; D: TRBD1; J: TRBJ1-1; CDR3: CASSLATGAGDTEAFF; DNA: TGTGCCAGCAGCTTAGCCACAGGGGCAGGCGACACTGAAGCTTTCTTT
V: TRBV10-3; size: -; D: TRBD2; J: TRBJ2-5; CDR3: CAITPSGGSRETQYF; DNA: TGTGCCATCACCCCTAGCGGGGGTTCTCGGGAGACCCAGTACTTC
V: TRBV19; size: -; D: TRBD2; J: TRBJ2-3; CDR3: CASSTTSGTDTQYF; DNA: TGTGCCAGTTCAACGACTAGCGGCACAGATACGCAGTATTTT
V: TRBV7-3; size: -; D: TRBD2; J: TRBJ2-5; CDR3: CASSFGGETQYF; DNA: TGTGCCAGCAGCTTCGGGGGGGAGACCCAGTACTTC
V: TRBV5-1; size: few; D: TRBD1; J: TRBJ1-2; CDR3: CASSPGQGAIYGYTF; DNA: TGCGCCAGCAGCCCGGGACAGGGGGCGATCTATGGCTACACCTTC
V: TRBV7-3; size: -; D: TRBD1; J: TRBJ2-3; CDR3: CASSPGDRPFTDTQYF; DNA: TGTGCCAGCAGCCCGGGGGACAGGCCTTTCACAGATACGCAGTATTTT
V: TRBV13; size: -; D: -; J: TRBJ2-3; CDR3: CASSRTGIGSDTQYF; DNA: TGTGCCAGCAGCCGAACAGGGATTGGGTCAGATACGCAGTATTTT
V: TRBV7-2; size: -; D: -; J: TRBJ2-1; CDR3: CASSLESGSYNEQFF; DNA: TGTGCCAGCAGCTTAGAAAGCGGCTCCTACAATGAGCAGTTCTTC
V: TRBV30; size: -; D: -; J: TRBJ1-1; CDR3: CAWSFSVNTEAFF; DNA: TGTGCCTGGAGTTTTTCCGTGAACACTGAAGCTTTCTTT
V: TRBV15; size: -; D: TRBD2; J: TRBJ2-7; CDR3: CATSRDLQRGGYEQYF; DNA: TGTGCCACCAGCAGAGATTTGCAGCGGGGGGGCTACGAGCAGTACTTC
V: TRBV20-1; size: once; D: -; J: TRBJ1-5; CDR3: CSVPWSGAQHF; DNA: TGCAGTGTTCCCTGGTCGGGGGCCCAGCATTTT
V: TRBV7-2; size: -; D: TRBD1; J: TRBJ2-7; CDR3: CASSYGTGSYEQYF; DNA: TGTGCCAGCAGCTACGGGACAGGGTCCTACGAGCAGTACTTC
V: TRBV3-1/TRBV3-2; size: -; D: TRBD2; J: TRBJ2-3; CDR3: CASSLPGGAGSSTDTQYF; DNA: TGTGCCAGCAGCCTACCGGGGGGGGCGGGTTCGAGCACAGATACGCAGTATTTT
V: TRBV5-1; size: -; D: -; J: TRBJ2-3; CDR3: CASSPEVGGADTQYF; DNA: TGCGCCAGCAGCCCGGAGGTTGGAGGGGCAGATACGCAGTATTTT
V: TRBV19; size: -; D: -; J: TRBJ1-2; CDR3: CASRSTDSYGYTF; DNA: TGTGCCAGTAGATCGACAGACTCATATGGCTACACCTTC
V: TRBV5-4; size: -; D: TRBD1; J: TRBJ1-1; CDR3: CASSRPGTGTNTEAFF; DNA: TGTGCCAGCAGTCGTCCCGGGACAGGGACCAACACTGAAGCTTTCTTT
V: TRBV14; size: -; D: -; J: TRBJ2-5; CDR3: CASSPRQNQETQYF; DNA: TGTGCCAGCAGTCCCCGACAGAACCAAGAGACCCAGTACTTC
V: TRBV6-5; size: -; D: -; J: TRBJ1-3; CDR3: CASQRDFSGNTIYF; DNA: TGTGCCTCTCAGAGGGATTTCTCTGGAAACACCATATATTTT
V: TRBV7-2; size: once; D: -; J: TRBJ2-5; CDR3: CASSLGGQGGETQYF; DNA: TGTGCCAGCAGCTTAGGAGGGCAGGGGGGAGAGACCCAGTACTTC
V: TRBV7-9; size: -; D: TRBD1; J: TRBJ2-7; CDR3: CASSFIGGEGEQYF; DNA: TGTGCCAGCAGCTTTATAGGGGGCGAGGGCGAGCAGTACTTC
V: TRBV6-2/TRBV6-3; size: -; D: -; J: TRBJ1-2; CDR3: CASSYRGMLGGYTF; DNA: TGTGCCAGCAGTTACAGGGGGATGCTTGGCGGCTACACCTTC
V: TRBV3-1/TRBV3-2; size: -; D: -; J: TRBJ2-3; CDR3: CASSQAGGTDTQYF; DNA: TGTGCCAGCAGCCAAGCGGGGGGCACAGATACGCAGTATTTT
V: TRBV6-1; size: -; D: -; J: TRBJ1-3; CDR3: CASSEREGNTIYF; DNA: TGTGCCAGCAGTGAAAGAGAGGGAAACACCATATATTTT
V: TRBV14; size: -; D: -; J: TRBJ2-2; CDR3: CASSQVFAGDPNTGELFF; DNA: TGTGCCAGCAGCCAAGTCTTTGCAGGGGATCCGAACACCGGGGAGCTGTTTTTT
V: TRBV30; size: -; D: -; J: TRBJ1-1; CDR3: CAWSVAGSGTEAFF; DNA: TGTGCCTGGAGTGTCGCAGGGTCGGGCACTGAAGCTTTCTTT
V: TRBV6-5; size: -; D: -; J: TRBJ1-3; CDR3: CASSSRTVSGNTIYF; DNA: TGTGCCAGCAGTTCCCGGACAGTCTCTGGAAACACCATATATTTT
V: TRBV15; size: -; D: TRBD1; J: TRBJ2-4; CDR3: CATSRRGQVGRGIQYF; DNA: TGTGCCACCAGCAGAAGAGGACAGGTTGGGAGAGGCATTCAGTACTTC
V: TRBV28; size: -; D: TRBD1; J: TRBJ1-2; CDR3: CASTWDRGQGYTF; DNA: TGTGCCAGCACCTGGGACAGGGGGCAAGGCTACACCTTC
V: TRBV6-5; size: -; D: TRBD1; J: TRBJ2-5; CDR3: CASSPTQGAGKTQYF; DNA: TGTGCCAGCAGTCCAACACAGGGGGCAGGAAAGACCCAGTACTTC
V: TRBV6-5; size: -; D: -; J: TRBJ1-2; CDR3: CASSYHRGSPGYGYTF; DNA: TGTGCCAGCAGTTATCATAGGGGATCGCCGGGCTATGGCTACACCTTC
V: TRBV11-3; size: -; D: -; J: TRBJ2-7; CDR3: CASSLVSVGEQYF; DNA: TGTGCCAGCAGCTTAGTATCGGTCGGTGAGCAGTACTTC
V: TRBV11-2; size: -; D: -; J: TRBJ2-2; CDR3: CASSLEPGLNTGELFF; DNA: TGTGCCAGCAGCTTAGAACCGGGTTTAAACACCGGGGAGCTGTTTTTT